This TCR beta chain was identified during a study of human T cells and chemical hapten exposure. CDR3 length equals 16 residues. Germline CDR1 and CDR2: SGDLS and YYNGEE. V dropped 0 bases and J dropped 4; count of bases not matched to a gene: 4. The sample's time point: pre-sensitization, week 0. Treatment described: therapeutic diphenylcyclopropenone sensitization with weekly scalp DPC. TCRdb ran MiXCR on the RACE reads and lists one entry per CDR3 protein. The sample comprises about 290,000 distinct CDR3 sequences, roughly 8% of which are singletons, and 1.2% rests with the top ten. This receptor was obtained from a man in his late teens or twenties with alopecia areata. Some clones in this sample may be carry-over from other donors' samples. This sample comprised whole blood, obtained in connection with sensitization to the hapten diphenylcyclopropenone (DPC). This chain connects TRBV9 to TRBJ2-2; 9 nucleotides match TRBD2. This chain's CDR3 is CASSVVASGVTGELFF. DNA for the CDR3: TGTGCCAGCAGCGTAGTAGCTAGCGGGGTCACCGGGGAGCTGTTTTTT.